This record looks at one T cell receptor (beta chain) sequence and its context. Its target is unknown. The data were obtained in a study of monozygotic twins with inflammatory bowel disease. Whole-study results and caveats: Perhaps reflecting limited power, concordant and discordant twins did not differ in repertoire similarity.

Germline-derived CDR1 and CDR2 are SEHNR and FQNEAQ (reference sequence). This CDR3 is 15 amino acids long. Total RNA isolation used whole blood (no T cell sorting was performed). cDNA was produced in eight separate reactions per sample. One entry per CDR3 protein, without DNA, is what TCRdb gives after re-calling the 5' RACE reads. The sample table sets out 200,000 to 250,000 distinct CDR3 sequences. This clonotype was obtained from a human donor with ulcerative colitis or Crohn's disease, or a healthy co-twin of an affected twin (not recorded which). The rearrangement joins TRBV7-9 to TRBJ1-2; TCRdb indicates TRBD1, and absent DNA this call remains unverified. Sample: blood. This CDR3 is CASSPGTGRDYGYTF. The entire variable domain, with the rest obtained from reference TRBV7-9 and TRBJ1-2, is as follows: DTGVSQNPRHKITKRGQNVTFRCDPISEHNRLYWYRQTLGQGPEFLTYFQNEAQLEKSRLLSDRFSAERPKGSFSTLEIQRTEQGDSAMYLCASSPGTGRDYGYTFGSGTRLTVV.